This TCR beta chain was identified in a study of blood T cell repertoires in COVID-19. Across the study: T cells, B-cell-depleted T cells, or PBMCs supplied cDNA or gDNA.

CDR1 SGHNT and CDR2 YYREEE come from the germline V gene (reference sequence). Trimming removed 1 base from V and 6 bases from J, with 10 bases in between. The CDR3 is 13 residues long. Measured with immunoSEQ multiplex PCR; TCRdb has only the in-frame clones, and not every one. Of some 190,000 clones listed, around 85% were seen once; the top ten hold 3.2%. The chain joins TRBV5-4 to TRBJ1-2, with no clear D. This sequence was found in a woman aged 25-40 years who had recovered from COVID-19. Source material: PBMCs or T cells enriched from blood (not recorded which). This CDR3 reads CASSLPRGDGYTF. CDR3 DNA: TGTGCCAGCAGCTTGCCTCGAGGCGATGGCTACACCTTC. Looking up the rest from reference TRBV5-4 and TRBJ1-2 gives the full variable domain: ETGVTQSPTHLIKTRGQQVTLRCSSQSGHNTVSWYQQALGQGPQFIFQYYREEENGRGNFPPRFSGLQFPNYSSELNVNALELDDSALYLCASSLPRGDGYTFGSGTRLTVV.